This T cell receptor (beta chain) was sequenced during a study of control samples from healthy donors and cancer patients. The germline V gene has CDR1 MNHNY and CDR2 SVGAGI (reference sequence). V was shortened by 8 bases and J by 2 bases, with 16 bases between the two germline ends. CDR3 size: 15 residues. Method: immunoSEQ multiplex PCR; TCRdb's copy keeps in-frame clones and lacks some. The repertoire includes about 120,000 clones, 70% to 90% of them detected once, and about two fifths sits in the top ten. Specimen: blood. The V gene is TRBV6-6, the J gene TRBJ1-5; tentative D call: TRBD1 (6 bases). This sequence originates from a man aged 50-60 years in good health. CDR3 DNA sequence: TGTGCCAGCGGACCGCTGGGGGGCGGCAATCAGCCCCAGCATTTT. Residues: CASGPLGGGNQPQHF.